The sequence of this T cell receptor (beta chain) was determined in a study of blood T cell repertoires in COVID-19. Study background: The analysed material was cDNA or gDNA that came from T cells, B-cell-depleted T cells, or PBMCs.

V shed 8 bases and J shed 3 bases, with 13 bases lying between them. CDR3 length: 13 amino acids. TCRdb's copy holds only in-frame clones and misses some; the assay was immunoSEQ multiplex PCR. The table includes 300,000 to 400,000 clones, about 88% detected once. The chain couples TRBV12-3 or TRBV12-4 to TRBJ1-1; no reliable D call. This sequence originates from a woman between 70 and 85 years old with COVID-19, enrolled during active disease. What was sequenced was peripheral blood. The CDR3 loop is CASCGRADTEAFF. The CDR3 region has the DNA TGTGCCAGCTGCGGAAGAGCCGACACTGAAGCTTTCTTT.